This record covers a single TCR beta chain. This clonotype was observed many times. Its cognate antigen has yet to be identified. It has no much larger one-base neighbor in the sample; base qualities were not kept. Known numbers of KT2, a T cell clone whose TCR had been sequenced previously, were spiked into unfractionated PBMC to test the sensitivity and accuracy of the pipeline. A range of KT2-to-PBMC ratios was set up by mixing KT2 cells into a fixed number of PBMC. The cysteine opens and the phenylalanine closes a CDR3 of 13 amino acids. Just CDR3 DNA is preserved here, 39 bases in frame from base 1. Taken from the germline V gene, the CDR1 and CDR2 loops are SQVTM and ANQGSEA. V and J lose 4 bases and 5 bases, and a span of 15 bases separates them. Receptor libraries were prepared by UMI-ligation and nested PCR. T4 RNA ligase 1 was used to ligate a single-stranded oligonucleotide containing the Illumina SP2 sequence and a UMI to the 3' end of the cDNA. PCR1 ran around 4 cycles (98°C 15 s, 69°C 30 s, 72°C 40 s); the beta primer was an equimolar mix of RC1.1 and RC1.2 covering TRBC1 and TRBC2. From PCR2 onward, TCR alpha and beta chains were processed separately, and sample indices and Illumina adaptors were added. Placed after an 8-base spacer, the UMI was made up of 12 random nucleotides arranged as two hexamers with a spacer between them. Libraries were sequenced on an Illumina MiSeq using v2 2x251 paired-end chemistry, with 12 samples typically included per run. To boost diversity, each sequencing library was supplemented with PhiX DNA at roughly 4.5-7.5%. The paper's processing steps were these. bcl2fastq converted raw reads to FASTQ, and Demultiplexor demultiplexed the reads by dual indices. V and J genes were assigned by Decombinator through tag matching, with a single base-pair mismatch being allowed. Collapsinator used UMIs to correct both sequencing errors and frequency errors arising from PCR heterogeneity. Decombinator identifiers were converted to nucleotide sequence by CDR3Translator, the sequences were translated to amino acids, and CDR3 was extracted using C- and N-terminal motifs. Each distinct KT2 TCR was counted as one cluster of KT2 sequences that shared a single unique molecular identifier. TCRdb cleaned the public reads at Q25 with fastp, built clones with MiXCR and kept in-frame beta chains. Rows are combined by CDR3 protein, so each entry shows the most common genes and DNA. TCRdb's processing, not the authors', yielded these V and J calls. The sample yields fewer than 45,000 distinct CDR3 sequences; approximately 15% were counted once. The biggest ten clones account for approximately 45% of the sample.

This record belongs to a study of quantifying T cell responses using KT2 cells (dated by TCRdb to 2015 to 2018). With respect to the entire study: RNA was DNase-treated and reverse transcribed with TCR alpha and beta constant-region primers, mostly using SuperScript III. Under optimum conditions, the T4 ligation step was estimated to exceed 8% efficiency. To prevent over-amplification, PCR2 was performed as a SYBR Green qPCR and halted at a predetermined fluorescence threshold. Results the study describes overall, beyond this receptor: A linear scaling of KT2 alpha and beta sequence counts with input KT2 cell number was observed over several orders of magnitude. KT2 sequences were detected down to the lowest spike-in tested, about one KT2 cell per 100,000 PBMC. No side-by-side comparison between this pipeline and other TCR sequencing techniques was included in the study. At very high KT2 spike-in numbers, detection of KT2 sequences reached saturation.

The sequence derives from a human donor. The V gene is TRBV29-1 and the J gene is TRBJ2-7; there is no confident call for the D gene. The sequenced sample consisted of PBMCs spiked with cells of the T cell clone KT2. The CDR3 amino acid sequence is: CSVARPLSHEQYF. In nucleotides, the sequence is TGCAGCGTTGCACGACCCCTCTCACACGAGCAGTACTTC.